This T cell receptor beta chain originates from a study of shared clonotypes between healthy human individuals. Study-level information: Each donor's CD4 naive and CD4 memory cells filled three plates apiece, CD8 naive two, and CD8 memory one.

Naive CD45RA+ and memory CD45RA-negative subsets were split from CD4+ cells. Repertoires were generated with immunoSEQ multiplex PCR, while TCRdb's copy carries only in-frame clones and drops some. The repertoire holds around 2.1 million clones, with approximately 96% as singletons. The V gene's germline CDR1 is SEHNR and CDR2 FQNEAQ (reference sequence). This CDR3 contains 14 residues. The V end was cut by 8 bases, the J end by 4 bases, with 12 bases between. The material sequenced was naive CD4+ T cells sorted from blood. Subset denoted: CD45RA+ positively selected. This TCR came from a man aged 18-30 years in good health. The J gene is TRBJ1-6, the V gene TRBV7-9, with D perhaps TRBD1 (5 bases). CDR3 DNA sequence: TGTGCCAGCTGCCCAGGGCAGTATAATTCACCCCTCCACTTT. Protein product: CASCPGQYNSPLHF.